This T cell receptor beta chain was identified during a study of T cells after posttransplantation cyclophosphamide. General study findings and limits: Donor CD8+ memory clones often dominated recipient blood repertoires at later times. Skin or GI-infiltrating T cells shared few TRB sequences with blood. After PTCy, TRB diversity resembled that of CNI/methotrexate controls.

Concerning this clone itself: Its specificity is unknown.

Produced via immunoSEQ multiplex PCR; TCRdb's table is partial and in-frame only. Of about 9,900 clones in the sample, more than 75% were seen once. The CDR3 is 13 amino acids. V was trimmed by 1 base and J by 4 bases, leaving 5 bases between them. The V gene's germline CDR1 is SSHAT and CDR2 FNYEAQ (reference sequence). Controls had myeloablative marrow grafts with methotrexate and calcineurin inhibitor, sampled at 1 year. This receptor was identified in a young adult male patient who received an allogeneic stem cell transplant from an unrelated donor, was CMV-positive, and had no GVHD. Among the T cells, some may be from the graft donor. V is TRBV7-7 and J is TRBJ2-1; D is uncertain. The material was PBMCs, obtained after an allogeneic stem cell transplant with a calcineurin inhibitor and methotrexate. This CDR3 is CASSLGHYNEQFF. The CDR3 nucleotides are TGTGCCAGCAGCTTAGGGCATTACAATGAGCAGTTCTTC.